Sequencing of this TCR beta chain was carried out in a study of graft-versus-host responses after intestinal transplantation. For the study at large: Recipients got multivisceral, liver-intestinal, or isolated intestinal transplants. Anti-thymocyte globulin induction was given to all recipients, followed by tacrolimus and steroids for three to four years. Study findings and constraints: High graft-versus-host to host-versus-graft T cell clonal ratios marked allografts of patients with graft-donor macrochimerism.

Comment on this clone: Its antigen is not known.

There are 14 residues in the CDR3. Trimming removed 1 base from V and 7 bases from J, with 11 bases in between. Germline CDR1 and CDR2: SGDLS and YYNGEE. Profiled with immunoSEQ multiplex PCR; TCRdb holds only in-frame clones, not every one. The sample shows tens of thousands of clones, about four fifths of them seen only once. Sequenced material: unstimulated CD4+ T cells sorted from spleen or lymph node cells, taken before transplant. The chain couples TRBV9 to TRBJ2-2; D is ambiguous. This sequence was found in a human donor who was the organ donor for an intestinal transplant. Written as DNA, the CDR3 is TGTGCCAGCAGCGTATCTAGAGTTAGCGGGGAGCTGTTTTTT. Translation gives CASSVSRVSGELFF. Looking up the rest from reference TRBV9 and TRBJ2-2 gives the full variable domain: DSGVTQTPKHLITATGQRVTLRCSPRSGDLSVYWYQQSLDQGLQFLIQYYNGEERAKGNILERFSAQQFPDLHSELNLSSLELGDSALYFCASSVSRVSGELFFGEGSRLTVL.